One sample yielded the 26 T cell receptor beta chains listed below, sequenced in a study of cytomegalovirus exposure and HLA in healthy donors. PCR employed 60 Vbeta and 13 Jbeta primers. Produced via immunoSEQ multiplex PCR; TCRdb's table is partial and in-frame only. The sample holds 150,000 to 180,000 clones, approximately 80% seen once. The sequenced sample was PBMCs. The source is a young man in good health and CMV-seropositive.

The chain links TRBV29-1 to TRBJ1-4; D gene ambiguous. The germline V and J ends were trimmed by 1 base and 5 bases, with 8 bases remaining between them. The CDR3 is 13 residues long. From germline, CDR1 is SQVTM and CDR2 ANQGSEA. CDR3 amino acids: CSVEGEGNEKLFF. CDR3 nucleotide sequence: TGCAGCGTTGAAGGGGAGGGAAATGAAAAACTGTTTTTT. The full variable domain, rest sourced from reference TRBV29-1 and TRBJ1-4, is SAVISQKPSRDICQRGTSLTIQCQVDSQVTMMFWYRQQPGQSLTLIATANQGSEATYESGFVIDKFPISRPNLTFSTLTVSNMSPEDSSIYLCSVEGEGNEKLFFGSGTQLSVL.

This chain uses TRBV4-1 with TRBJ1-1, with D tentatively TRBD1 (5 bases). The germline V and J ends were trimmed by 2 bases and 1 base, with 8 bases remaining between them. Germline assignment: CDR1 MGHRA and CDR2 YSYEKL. CDR3 length: 14 amino acids. In DNA, the CDR3 is TGCGCCAGCAGCCAACCCCAGGGGAACACTGAAGCTTTCTTT. It yields the protein CASSQPQGNTEAFF.

This clone was detected once. This chain links TRBV2 with TRBJ1-5, with a possible D match to TRBD1 (6 bases). Trimming removed 3 bases at V and 2 bases at J, with 8 bases between. This CDR3 comprises 14 residues. The germline CDR1 and CDR2 sequences are SNHLY and FYNNEI. The CDR3 is CASSDAGGNQPQHF. In DNA, the CDR3 is TGTGCCAGCAGTGACGCAGGGGGCAATCAGCCCCAGCATTTT. The full variable domain, in which reference TRBV2 and TRBJ1-5 provide the parts outside the CDR3, is EPEVTQTPSHQVTQMGQEVILRCVPISNHLYFYWYRQILGQKVEFLVSFYNNEISEKSEIFDDQFSVERPDGSNFTLKIRSTKLEDSAMYFCASSDAGGNQPQHFGDGTRLSIL.

The sample holds a few counts of this clone. This rearrangement joins TRBV11-1 to TRBJ2-3, with TRBD2 as a possible D gene (5 bases). V shed 1 base and J shed 4 bases, with 15 bases lying between them. CDR1 is SGHAT, CDR2 FQDESV, per germline (reference sequence). This CDR3 spans 16 amino acids. The CDR3 nucleotides are TGTGCCAGCAGCTTAGTTACCAGCGGAGCCGCAGATACGCAGTATTTT. Translation gives CASSLVTSGAADTQYF.

The chain is built from TRBV29-1 and TRBJ2-5; 8 bases map to TRBD1. V was pared by 4 bases and J by 6 bases, with 1 base of the junction left unmatched. This CDR3 spans 11 amino acids. Germline V CDR1 and CDR2: SQVTM, ANQGSEA. The CDR3 is CSVGDRQTQYF. The DNA of the CDR3 is TGCAGCGTTGGGGACAGGCAGACCCAGTACTTC.

The chain carries TRBV18 and TRBJ1-4, with a weak D call TRBD1 (5 bases). The length of the CDR3 is 15 residues. CDR1 KGHSH and CDR2 LQKENI come from the germline V gene. V lost 2 bases, J lost 2 bases, and 9 bases lay in between. The CDR3 sequence is CASSPREGTNEKLFF. The CDR3 DNA follows: TGTGCCAGCTCACCAAGGGAGGGGACTAATGAAAAACTGTTTTTT.

This clone was seen a few times. J is TRBJ2-3 and V is TRBV29-1, with 9 bases aligning to TRBD2. In germline, CDR1 is SQVTM, CDR2 ANQGSEA. Trimming at V came to 7 bases and at J to 6 bases, leaving 5 bases not matched to a gene. This CDR3 has 12 residues. In DNA, the CDR3 is TGCAGCGGACTTAGCGGGAGTGATACGCAGTATTTT. This translates into CSGLSGSDTQYF.

V is TRBV5-1 and J is TRBJ2-1; no clear D. The CDR3 has 11 amino acids. Looked up from germline, CDR1 is SGHRS and CDR2 is YFSETQ. Trimming pared 1 base from V and 9 bases from J, leaving 5 bases between. CDR3 DNA sequence: TGCGCCAGCAGCTTGATGAGTGAGCAGTTCTTC. Translated, it gives CASSLMSEQFF.

The V gene is TRBV27, the J gene TRBJ2-7, with 9 nucleotides matching TRBD2. The CDR3 is made up of 15 amino acids. V was clipped by 2 bases and J by 3 bases; unmatched bases: 5. Germline V gene lookup returns CDR1 MNHEY and CDR2 SMNVEV (reference sequence). CDR3 amino acids: CASSLIAGEVYEQYF. As DNA, the CDR3 is TGTGCCAGCAGTTTAATAGCGGGAGAGGTCTACGAGCAGTACTTC.

V gene TRBV5-4 combines with J gene TRBJ2-3; 11 bases fit TRBD2. The junction had 6 bases not matched to a gene; V was cut back by 4 bases and J by 2 bases. Germline V gives CDR1 SGHNT, CDR2 YYREEE (reference sequence). The CDR3 contains 16 residues. The CDR3: CASSPTSGSITDTQYF. DNA of the CDR3: TGTGCCAGCAGCCCAACTAGCGGGAGCATCACAGATACGCAGTATTTT.

The CDR3 region has the DNA TGTGCCAGCAGCCAGGGACAGCGAGCAGGGCAGCCCCAGCATTTT. Translating gives CASSQGQRAGQPQHF. The chain is built from TRBV5-8 and TRBJ1-5, with TRBD1 matching over 7 bases. The trim removed 4 bases at V and 7 bases at J, leaving 11 bases unmatched. Germline loops: CDR1 SGHTS, CDR2 YDEGEE. The CDR3 runs to 15 residues. Complete variable domain (other parts from reference TRBV5-8 and TRBJ1-5): EAGVTQSPTHLIKTRGQQATLRCSPISGHTSVYWYQQALGLGLQFLLWYDEGEERNRGNFPPRFSGRQFPNYSSELNVNALELEDSALYLCASSQGQRAGQPQHFGDGTRLSIL.

This chain uses TRBV5-1 with TRBJ1-1; TRBD1 is a possible D gene (6 bases). The CDR3 has 14 residues. The V gene lost 4 bases and the J gene lost 4 bases, with 14 bases spanning the gap. The germline gives CDR1 SGHRS, CDR2 YFSETQ. CDR3 bases: TGCGCCAGCAGCAAAGAACAGGGTCGCACTGAAGCTTTCTTT. Its translation is CASSKEQGRTEAFF.

The chain combines TRBV28 with TRBJ2-5; D may be TRBD1 (6 bases). CDR3 size: 13 residues. V was trimmed by 4 bases and J by 5 bases, leaving 11 bases between them. CDR1 is MDHEN and CDR2 is SYDVKM in the germline V gene. CDR3 bases: TGTGCCAGCAGTTCCACAGGGTGGGAGACCCAGTACTTC. Residues: CASSSTGWETQYF.

The chain has TRBV5-6 and TRBJ2-7; TRBD2 matches 7 bases. This CDR3 is 13 amino acids long. Trimming at V came to 2 bases and at J to 2 bases, leaving 1 base not matched to a gene. CDR1 SGHDT and CDR2 YYEEEE come from the germline V gene. CDR3 DNA: TGTGCCAGCAGCTTCACTAGCGCCTACGAGCAGTACTTC. It encodes CASSFTSAYEQYF.

This clone was counted only a few times. The chain uses TRBV19 and TRBJ2-5, with D perhaps matching TRBD1 (7 bases). Near its end, the DNA agrees better with TRBJ2-7, so the J call may be wrong. In germline, CDR1 is LNHDA, CDR2 SQIVND (reference sequence). The CDR3 is made up of 15 amino acids. This chain's CDR3 is CASSTKAGQSYEQYF. In nucleotides, the CDR3 is TGTGCCAGTAGTACAAAGGCGGGACAGAGTTACGAGCAGTACTTC.

The chain is built from TRBV6-5 and TRBJ2-1, with TRBD1 matching 7 bases. Per the germline V gene, CDR1 is MNHEY and CDR2 is SVGAGI. Trimming removed 5 bases from V and 8 bases from J; junction bases left unmatched: 9. The CDR3 is 14 amino acids. CDR3 sequence: CASSRGQVTYEQFF. DNA of the CDR3: TGTGCCAGCAGTCGTGGACAGGTCACCTATGAGCAGTTCTTC.

This clone was recorded a few times. This CDR3 is CASSRPHRGRNSPLHF. CDR3 nucleotide sequence: TGTGCCAGCAGCCGGCCACACAGGGGTCGTAATTCACCCCTCCACTTT. The chain joins TRBV28 to TRBJ1-6; 7 positions match TRBD1. With V trimmed by 6 bases and J by 6 bases, 11 bases remained unmatched. The CDR3 covers 16 residues. Germline V gene sequence: CDR1 MDHEN, CDR2 SYDVKM.

This clone occurred once. The rearrangement joins TRBV7-2 to TRBJ1-1, with TRBD1 matching 8 bases. V was clipped by 5 bases and J by 5 bases; unmatched bases: 13. Germline V CDR1 and CDR2: SGHTA, FQGNSA. The CDR3 consists of 16 residues. The CDR3 sequence is CASSTQSGQGGTEAFF. Here the CDR3 DNA reads TGTGCCAGCAGCACACAATCTGGACAGGGAGGAACTGAAGCTTTCTTT.

As regards this clone: Other nucleotide sequences in the sample specify the same CDR3. V usage is TRBV5-1 and J usage is TRBJ2-2; maybe TRBD2 (7 bases). The CDR3 has 15 residues. From germline, CDR1 is SGHRS and CDR2 YFSETQ. Trimming cost V 4 bases and J 3 bases, with 13 bases left between them. CDR3 sequence (DNA): TGCGCCAGCAGCGGCAGGGGAGGGGACACCGGGGAGCTGTTTTTT. It encodes CASSGRGGDTGELFF.

The chain recombines TRBV19 with TRBJ1-5; TRBD1 might be the D (5 bases). V was pared by 1 base and J by 5 bases, with 12 bases between. The CDR3 is made up of 15 amino acids. The germline V gene encodes CDR1 LNHDA and CDR2 SQIVND (reference sequence). CDR3 coding DNA: TGTGCCAGTAGTATAGGTTCGGGGGAGGATCAGCCCCAGCATTTT. As protein: CASSIGSGEDQPQHF.

This chain uses TRBV28 with TRBJ2-7, with D possibly being TRBD2 (6 bases). The V and J ends lost 2 bases and 3 bases respectively, with 17 bases between them. The CDR3 runs to 16 residues. CDR1 is MDHEN and CDR2 is SYDVKM in the germline V gene. The CDR3 DNA reads as TGTGCCAGCAGTTTACTCCGCCGCGGGGTAAGCTACGAGCAGTACTTC. Translating gives CASSLLRRGVSYEQYF.

Details on this clone: Germline and junction disagree at one end, which may indicate a read error. This chain connects TRBV7-7 to TRBJ2-1; TRBD1 agrees at 9 bases. The CDR3 sequence is 17 residues long. Looked up from germline, CDR1 is SSHAT and CDR2 is FNYEAQ (reference sequence). The CDR3 protein is CASSPGTGRSSYNEQFF. The DNA of the CDR3 is TGTGCTAGCAGCCCAGGGACAGGGAGAAGCTCCTACAATGAGCAGTTCTTC.

This clone was counted between two and nine times. This chain connects TRBV5-1 to TRBJ2-5, with 7 bases matching TRBD2. CDR3 size: 14 residues. Trimming took 1 base from V and 5 from J; bases not matched to a gene: 5. Germline-derived CDR1 and CDR2 are SGHRS and YFSETQ. The DNA for the CDR3 is TGCGCCAGCAGCTTGTCGGGGGGAGGGGAGACCCAGTACTTC. This codes for CASSLSGGGETQYF.

This clone was seen more than once but under ten times. J is TRBJ2-7 and V is TRBV23-1; D is perhaps TRBD2 (5 bases). TRBV23-1 has ORF status, its function being uncertain. This CDR3 has 14 amino acids. V lost 1 base and J lost 3, with 10 bases in between. The CDR3 spells CASSQWPGVYEQYF. CDR3 in DNA: TGCGCCAGCAGTCAATGGCCCGGGGTCTACGAGCAGTACTTC.

The gene calls are TRBV5-4 and TRBJ1-1; D gene unclear. Trimming shortened V by 0 bases and J by 0 bases, and 9 bases separated the two germline ends. Germline V gene lookup returns CDR1 SGHNT and CDR2 YYREEE (reference sequence). There are 15 residues in the CDR3. The CDR3 DNA is TGTGCCAGCAGCTTGGGGGAGAAGATGAACACTGAAGCTTTCTTT. Its translation is CASSLGEKMNTEAFF.

The chain employs TRBV13 and TRBJ2-6; tentative D call: TRBD1 (5 bases). This CDR3 spans 15 amino acids. V lost 4 bases to trimming and J lost 0 bases, with 7 bases between them. Germline assignment: CDR1 PRHDT and CDR2 FYEKMQ (reference sequence). The CDR3: CASSYRSSGANVLTF. The CDR3 DNA is TGTGCCAGCAGCTACAGGAGCTCTGGGGCCAACGTCCTGACTTTC.